This entry lists 24 T cell receptor beta chains sequenced from one sample in a study of beta chain features in type 1 diabetes. Findings and caveats of the study: The study found moderately but significantly shorter TCRB CDR3s in all four CD4+ subsets of Type 1 diabetes patients.

These receptors are not linked to any known antigen. TCRB transcripts that were expressed got sequenced, as all of the isolated RNA had been reverse transcribed. The method was immunoSEQ multiplex PCR; TCRdb's version includes in-frame clones alone and lacks a portion of them. The data contain around 160,000 clones, over 55% of them singletons. Sequenced: naive CD4+ T cells from blood. These receptors were collected from a young man with type 1 diabetes.

V and J are TRBV27 and TRBJ2-5; 10 nucleotides line up with TRBD1. The CDR3 extends over 18 amino acids. Germline V gene sequence: CDR1 MNHEY, CDR2 SMNVEV (reference sequence). V trimming: 5 bases; J trimming: 2 bases; junction bases outside the gene matches: 14. In DNA, the CDR3 is TGTGCCAGCAGTCCAGCCGCCGGGACAGGGGTCATTCAAGAGACCCAGTACTTC. Protein sequence: CASSPAAGTGVIQETQYF.

This clone was seen more than once but under ten times. The chain joins TRBV4-1 to TRBJ1-2; TRBD1 matches at 8 bases. This CDR3 is built from 14 residues. CDR1 is MGHRA, CDR2 YSYEKL, per germline. Losses at the gene ends were 0 bases for V and 6 bases for J; bases not matched to a gene: 3. CDR3 sequence: CASSQELTGDGYTF. The DNA for the CDR3 is TGCGCCAGCAGCCAAGAGCTGACAGGGGATGGCTACACCTTC.

The chain employs TRBV4-3 and TRBJ2-3, with D hard to call. V dropped 1 base and J dropped 0 bases, with 8 bases sitting between them. The CDR3 sequence is 15 residues long. Looked up from germline, CDR1 is LGHNA and CDR2 is YSLEER. Written as DNA, the CDR3 is TGCGCCAGCAGCCAAGCGGCCACTAGCACAGATACGCAGTATTTT. Its protein product is CASSQAATSTDTQYF.

The chain employs TRBV5-1 and TRBJ2-2; TRBD1 matches 7 bases. The CDR3 is made up of 15 amino acids. Per the germline V gene, CDR1 is SGHRS and CDR2 is YFSETQ. J lost 0 bases, V lost 4 bases, and 3 bases had no gene match. The CDR3 is CASSIDRANTGELFF. CDR3 nucleotide sequence: TGCGCCAGCAGCATAGACAGGGCGAACACCGGGGAGCTGTTTTTT.

The V gene is TRBV6-5, the J gene TRBJ1-2; TRBD1 might be the D (6 bases). CDR1 and CDR2 from the germline V gene are MNHEY and SVGAGI. V shed 7 bases and J shed 5 bases, with 11 bases lying between them. The CDR3 has 12 residues. CDR3 bases: TGTGCCAGCACAACCGGGACATATGGCTACACCTTC. Translated: CASTTGTYGYTF.

This sequence joins TRBV7-9 and TRBJ2-3, with 7 bases that match TRBD1. J lost 0 bases, V lost 7 bases, and 7 bases had no gene match. The germline V gene has CDR1 SEHNR and CDR2 FQNEAQ (reference sequence). CDR3 length: 15 residues. Here the CDR3 DNA reads TGTGCCAGCACCACACCGGGACAGAGCACAGATACGCAGTATTTT. This gives the protein CASTTPGQSTDTQYF.

The J gene is TRBJ1-6, the V gene TRBV30; D possibly corresponds to TRBD1 (5 bases). Germline lookup yields CDR1 GTSNPN and CDR2 SVGIG (reference sequence). The CDR3 is 15 residues long. V lost 2 bases to trimming and J lost 5 bases, with 13 bases between them. CDR3 DNA: TGTGCCTGGAGTACCCCTCAGGGTCATAATTCACCCCTCCACTTT. Residues: CAWSTPQGHNSPLHF.

The chain is built from TRBV30 and TRBJ2-7; D is ambiguous. This CDR3 region has 12 residues. V was trimmed by 2 bases and J by 5 bases, leaving 10 bases between them. Germline V lookup: CDR1 GTSNPN, CDR2 SVGIG (reference sequence). The CDR3 sequence is CAWSLPGHEQYF. The CDR3 region has the DNA TGTGCCTGGAGTCTCCCGGGCCACGAGCAGTACTTC. Full variable domain (outside the CDR3, taken from reference TRBV30 and TRBJ2-7): SQTIHQWPATLVQPVGSPLSLECTVEGTSNPNLYWYRQAAGRGLQLLFYSVGIGQISSEVPQNLSASRPQDRQFILSSKKLLLSDSGFYLCAWSLPGHEQYFGPGTRLTVT.

The chain combines TRBV20-1 with TRBJ2-5; maybe TRBD1 (5 bases). The CDR3 is made up of 11 amino acids. In germline, CDR1 is DFQATT, CDR2 SNEGSKA (reference sequence). The germline V and J ends were trimmed by 7 bases and 3 bases, with 9 bases remaining between them. The DNA of the CDR3 is TGCAGTGTCGACAGAGAAGAGACCCAGTACTTC. Its protein is CSVDREETQYF.

V usage is TRBV30 and J usage is TRBJ2-4; D is unclear. Between the trimmed V and J ends, which lost 2 bases and 0 bases, there was a span of 8 bases. This CDR3 is 14 amino acids long. The germline CDR1 and CDR2 sequences are GTSNPN and SVGIG (reference sequence). The CDR3: CAWSHSLAKNIQYF. CDR3 DNA sequence: TGTGCCTGGAGTCACTCATTAGCCAAAAACATTCAGTACTTC.

This chain joins TRBV6-5 and TRBJ1-4; D ambiguous. Per the germline V gene, CDR1 is MNHEY and CDR2 is SVGAGI. The CDR3 consists of 14 residues. V lost 3 bases to trimming and J lost 4 bases, with 9 bases between them. DNA of the CDR3: TGTGCCAGCAGTTATGGGTCTCTTAATGAAAAACTGTTTTTT. Encoded protein: CASSYGSLNEKLFF.

The rearrangement joins TRBV25-1 to TRBJ1-6, with 7 bases that match TRBD1. J was trimmed by 10 bases and V by 0 bases; bases with no gene match: 9. This CDR3 comprises 16 residues. CDR1 is MGHDK and CDR2 is SYGVNS in the germline V gene. The CDR3 nucleotides read TGTGCCAGCAGTGAATATGGTCAGGGGGTATACTCACCCCTCCACTTT. Residues: CASSEYGQGVYSPLHF.

This clone showed up just a few times. The V and J genes are TRBV25-1 and TRBJ2-4; 8 bases align to TRBD1. The V gene end was trimmed by 2 bases and the J gene end by 7 bases; junction bases not matched to a gene: 4. The CDR3 length is 14 residues. Germline CDR1 MGHDK, CDR2 SYGVNS. CDR3 sequence reads: CASSEGQGANIQYF. DNA for the CDR3: TGTGCCAGCAGTGAAGGGCAGGGGGCGAACATTCAGTACTTC.

This clone was recorded a few times. The chain recombines TRBV18 with TRBJ2-1; 12 bases agree with TRBD2. The germline V gene has CDR1 KGHSH and CDR2 LQKENI. CDR3 length: 16 amino acids. Losses at the gene ends were 2 bases for V and 6 bases for J; bases not matched to a gene: 5. The CDR3 DNA reads as TGTGCCAGCTCACCAGTTGAACTAGCGGGGGGCAATGAGCAGTTCTTC. It yields the protein CASSPVELAGGNEQFF.

The genes are TRBV4-3 and TRBJ2-1, with a weak D call TRBD2 (5 bases). CDR1 is LGHNA and CDR2 is YSLEER in the germline V gene. The CDR3 has 16 residues. V lost 3 bases, J lost 7 bases, and 19 bases lay in between. The CDR3 sequence: CASSQQVRVGVNEQFF. CDR3 bases: TGCGCCAGCAGCCAGCAGGTGCGGGTTGGGGTAAATGAGCAGTTCTTC.

The chain carries TRBV20-1 and TRBJ1-2; D gene uncertain. The CDR3 extends over 10 amino acids. V lost 5 bases and J 8 bases, leaving 9 bases between the germline ends. Germline V gene sequence: CDR1 DFQATT, CDR2 SNEGSKA (reference sequence). The CDR3 DNA sequence: TGCAGTGCTCTGGAGGGAGGCTACACCTTC. As protein: CSALEGGYTF.

This chain links TRBV5-1 with TRBJ2-5; no clear D. Germline V gives CDR1 SGHRS, CDR2 YFSETQ. The CDR3 has 12 amino acids. V was clipped by 2 bases and J by 2 bases, with 4 bases between them. The DNA for the CDR3 is TGCGCCAGCAGCTTCAATCAAGAGACCCAGTACTTC. Amino acids: CASSFNQETQYF. Drawing the rest from reference TRBV5-1 and TRBJ2-5, the complete variable domain is KAGVTQTPRYLIKTRGQQVTLSCSPISGHRSVSWYQQTPGQGLQFLFEYFSETQRNKGNFPGRFSGRQFSNSRSEMNVSTLELGDSALYLCASSFNQETQYFGPGTRLLVL.

The rearrangement links TRBV5-6 to TRBJ2-7; TRBD1 matches 7 bases. The CDR3 totals 16 residues. J lost 3 bases, V lost 1 base, and 10 bases had no gene match. Germline V gene lookup returns CDR1 SGHDT and CDR2 YYEEEE. The CDR3 protein is CASSLKWDSFFYEQYF. DNA of the CDR3: TGTGCCAGCAGCTTGAAGTGGGACAGCTTCTTCTACGAGCAGTACTTC.

This clone has just a few counts. The V and J genes are TRBV7-9 and TRBJ2-3; D not certain. Germline V gives CDR1 SEHNR, CDR2 FQNEAQ (reference sequence). The CDR3 is 15 residues long. The V end lost 2 bases, the J end lost 6 bases, and 15 bases lay between the germline ends. The CDR3 coding sequence is TGTGCCAGCAGCTTAAGTCTATTCGGGTCGGATACGCAGTATTTT. The encoded protein is CASSLSLFGSDTQYF.

The chain is built from TRBV7-2 and TRBJ2-4; 9 bases are a match to TRBD1. The length of the CDR3 is 18 residues. In germline, CDR1 is SGHTA, CDR2 FQGNSA. V shed 2 bases and J 5 bases; nucleotides not matched to a gene: 13. Written as DNA, the CDR3 is TGTGCCAGCAGCTTATACGCGCCGGGACAGGGAGGCCAAAACATTCAGTACTTC. Translating gives CASSLYAPGQGGQNIQYF.

A few counts support this clone. This sequence joins TRBV30 and TRBJ1-4; 10 bases agree with TRBD1. The V and J ends lost 1 base and 4 bases, in that order; junction bases with no gene match: 9. Germline loops: CDR1 GTSNPN, CDR2 SVGIG (reference sequence). The length of the CDR3 is 17 residues. As DNA, the CDR3 is TGTGCCTGGAGTGCCACCTGGGACAGGGGCTTTAATGAAAAACTGTTTTTT. Protein: CAWSATWDRGFNEKLFF.

This chain links TRBV4-3 with TRBJ1-4, with D unclear. Trimming stripped 1 base from V and 10 bases from J, with 10 bases between. From germline, CDR1 is LGHNA and CDR2 YSLEER. The CDR3 covers 13 residues. DNA of the CDR3: TGCGCCAGCAGCCAAGCGTGGTCGGGAAAACTGTTTTTT. Protein: CASSQAWSGKLFF.

The genes are TRBV25-1 and TRBJ1-2; 10 nucleotides align to TRBD1. From germline, CDR1 is MGHDK and CDR2 SYGVNS. V lost 4 bases and J lost 4; bases outside the gene matches: 12. This CDR3 comprises 17 residues. CDR3 sequence reads: CASSAQRGGTGAYGYTF. Written as DNA, the CDR3 is TGTGCCAGCAGTGCCCAAAGGGGAGGGACAGGGGCCTATGGCTACACCTTC.

The chain recombines TRBV29-1 with TRBJ2-5, with TRBD1 identical over 7 bases. CDR1 is SQVTM, CDR2 ANQGSEA, per germline. The CDR3 contains 17 residues. V lost 7 bases, J lost 5 bases, and 22 bases stayed unmatched. The CDR3 sequence is CSAPAQSSGQLGETQYF. Here the CDR3 DNA reads TGCAGCGCCCCCGCCCAATCCTCGGGACAGCTTGGCGAGACCCAGTACTTC.